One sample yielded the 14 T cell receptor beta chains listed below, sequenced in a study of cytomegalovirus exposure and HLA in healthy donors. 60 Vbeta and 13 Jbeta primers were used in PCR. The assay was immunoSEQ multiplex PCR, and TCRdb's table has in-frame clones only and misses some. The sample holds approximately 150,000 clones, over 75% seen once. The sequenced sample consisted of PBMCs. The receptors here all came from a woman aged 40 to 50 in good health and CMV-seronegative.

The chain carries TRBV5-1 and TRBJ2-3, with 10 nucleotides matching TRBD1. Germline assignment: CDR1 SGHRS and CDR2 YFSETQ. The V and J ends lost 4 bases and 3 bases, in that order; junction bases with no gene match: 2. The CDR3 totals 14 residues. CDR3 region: CASSPGQGTDTQYF. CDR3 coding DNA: TGCGCCAGCAGCCCGGGACAGGGGACAGATACGCAGTATTTT.

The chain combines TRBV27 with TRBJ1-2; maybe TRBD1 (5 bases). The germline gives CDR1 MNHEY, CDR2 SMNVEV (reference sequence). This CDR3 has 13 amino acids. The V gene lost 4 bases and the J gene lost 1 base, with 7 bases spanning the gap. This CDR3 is CASSSQGNYGYTF. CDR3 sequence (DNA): TGTGCCAGCAGTTCTCAGGGTAACTATGGCTACACCTTC.

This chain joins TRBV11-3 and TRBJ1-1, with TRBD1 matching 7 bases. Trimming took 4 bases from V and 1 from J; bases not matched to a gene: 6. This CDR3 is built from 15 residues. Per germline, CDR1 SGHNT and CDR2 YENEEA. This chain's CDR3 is CASSWNRDRNTEAFF. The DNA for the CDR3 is TGTGCCAGCAGCTGGAACCGGGACAGGAACACTGAAGCTTTCTTT.

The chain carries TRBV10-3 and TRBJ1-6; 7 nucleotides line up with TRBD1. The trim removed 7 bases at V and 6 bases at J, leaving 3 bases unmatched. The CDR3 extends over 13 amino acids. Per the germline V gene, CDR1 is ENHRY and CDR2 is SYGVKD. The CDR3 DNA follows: TGTGCCATCACTCAGGGGGGTAATTCACCCCTCCACTTT. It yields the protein CAITQGGNSPLHF.

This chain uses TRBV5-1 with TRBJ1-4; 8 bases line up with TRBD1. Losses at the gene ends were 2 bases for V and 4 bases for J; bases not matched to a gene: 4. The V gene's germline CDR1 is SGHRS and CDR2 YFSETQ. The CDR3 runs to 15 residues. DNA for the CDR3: TGCGCCAGCAGCTTCCAGGGGGCCTATAATGAAAAACTGTTTTTT. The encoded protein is CASSFQGAYNEKLFF. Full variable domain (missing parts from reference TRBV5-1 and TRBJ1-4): KAGVTQTPRYLIKTRGQQVTLSCSPISGHRSVSWYQQTPGQGLQFLFEYFSETQRNKGNFPGRFSGRQFSNSRSEMNVSTLELGDSALYLCASSFQGAYNEKLFFGSGTQLSVL.

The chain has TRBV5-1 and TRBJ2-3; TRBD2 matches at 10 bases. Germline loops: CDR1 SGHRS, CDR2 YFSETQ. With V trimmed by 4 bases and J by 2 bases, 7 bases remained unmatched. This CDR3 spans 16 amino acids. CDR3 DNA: TGCGCCAGCAGCCCCATAGCGGGAGGAAACACAGATACGCAGTATTTT. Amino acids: CASSPIAGGNTDTQYF.

The CDR3 DNA sequence: TGCAGCGTTGTCGAGGGGGTGAGCTCTGGAAACACCATATATTTT. Translating gives CSVVEGVSSGNTIYF. The gene calls are TRBV29-1 and TRBJ1-3, with D possibly matching TRBD1 (6 bases). From germline, CDR1 is SQVTM and CDR2 ANQGSEA. This CDR3 region has 15 residues. V lost 4 bases and J 0 bases, leaving 13 bases between the germline ends.

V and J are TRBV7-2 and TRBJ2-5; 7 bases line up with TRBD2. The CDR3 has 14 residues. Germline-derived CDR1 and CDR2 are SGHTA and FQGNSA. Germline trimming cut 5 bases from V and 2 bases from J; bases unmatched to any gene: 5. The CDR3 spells CASSRRAGQETQYF. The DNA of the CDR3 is TGTGCCAGCAGCCGGCGAGCGGGGCAAGAGACCCAGTACTTC.

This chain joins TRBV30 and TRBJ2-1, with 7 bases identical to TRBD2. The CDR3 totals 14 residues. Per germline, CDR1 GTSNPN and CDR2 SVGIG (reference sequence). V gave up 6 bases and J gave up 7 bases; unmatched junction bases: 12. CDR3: CACFRGLGLNEQFF. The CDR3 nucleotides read TGTGCCTGCTTTCGAGGACTAGGTCTAAATGAGCAGTTCTTC.

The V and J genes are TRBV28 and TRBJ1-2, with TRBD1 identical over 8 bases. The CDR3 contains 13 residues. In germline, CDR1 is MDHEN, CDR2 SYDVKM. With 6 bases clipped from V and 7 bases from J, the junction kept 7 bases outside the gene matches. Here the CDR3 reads CASRSGQGGGYTF. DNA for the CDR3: TGTGCCAGCAGGAGTGGACAGGGAGGTGGCTACACCTTC.

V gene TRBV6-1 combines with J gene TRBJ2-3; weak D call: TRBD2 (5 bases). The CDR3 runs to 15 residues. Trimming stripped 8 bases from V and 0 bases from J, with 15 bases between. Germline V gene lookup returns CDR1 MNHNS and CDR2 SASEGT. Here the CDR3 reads CASGTEVGSTDTQYF. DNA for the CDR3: TGTGCCAGCGGAACGGAGGTGGGGAGCACAGATACGCAGTATTTT.

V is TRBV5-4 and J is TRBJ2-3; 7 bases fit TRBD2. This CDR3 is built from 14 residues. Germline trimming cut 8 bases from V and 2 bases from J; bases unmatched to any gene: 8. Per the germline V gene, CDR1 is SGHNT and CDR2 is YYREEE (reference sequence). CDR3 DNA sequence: TGTGCCAGTTGGACTAGACGATTCACAGATACGCAGTATTTT. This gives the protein CASWTRRFTDTQYF.

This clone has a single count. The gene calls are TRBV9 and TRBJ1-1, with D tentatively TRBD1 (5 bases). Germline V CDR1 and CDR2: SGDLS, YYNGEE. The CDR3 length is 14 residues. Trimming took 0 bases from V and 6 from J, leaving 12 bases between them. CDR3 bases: TGTGCCAGCAGCGTAGGGGGCCCGGCGGCTGAAGCTTTCTTT. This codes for CASSVGGPAAEAFF.

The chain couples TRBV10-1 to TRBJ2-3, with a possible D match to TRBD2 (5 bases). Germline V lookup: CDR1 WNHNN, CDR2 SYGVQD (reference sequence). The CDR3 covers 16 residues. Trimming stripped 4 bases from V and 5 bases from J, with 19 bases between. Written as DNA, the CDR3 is TGCGCCAGCAGTGGGGGAAAGGAGATCCGGGGAGATACGCAGTATTTT. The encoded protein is CASSGGKEIRGDTQYF.